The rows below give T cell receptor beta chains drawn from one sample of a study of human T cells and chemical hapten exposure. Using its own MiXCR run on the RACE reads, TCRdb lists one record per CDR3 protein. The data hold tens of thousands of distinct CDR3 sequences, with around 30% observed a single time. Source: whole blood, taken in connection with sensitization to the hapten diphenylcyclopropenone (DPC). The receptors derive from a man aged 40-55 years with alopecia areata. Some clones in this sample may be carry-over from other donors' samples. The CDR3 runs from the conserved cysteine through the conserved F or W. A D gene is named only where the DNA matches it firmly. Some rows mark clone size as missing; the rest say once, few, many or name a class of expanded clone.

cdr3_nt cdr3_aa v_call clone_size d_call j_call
TGTGCCAGCAGACAAACCCAAGCCAAAAACATTCAGTACTTC CASRQTQAKNIQYF TRBV28 once NA TRBJ2-4
TGCAGCGTTTCCGGGACTAGCGGGAGGGCCGGTAATGAGCAGTTCTTC CSVSGTSGRAGNEQFF TRBV29-1 few TRBD2 TRBJ2-1
TGTGCCAGCAGTTTAACCGGGTTCGGGGAGCTGTTTTTT CASSLTGFGELFF TRBV12-3/TRBV12-4 NA NA TRBJ2-2
TGTGCCAGCAGCCAATCACCGAGTCCTTACACAGATACGCAGTATTTT CASSQSPSPYTDTQYF TRBV5-4 few NA TRBJ2-3
TGTGCCAGCAGCCAAGATACTACGGAGCAGTTCTTC CASSQDTTEQFF TRBV3-1 NA NA TRBJ2-1
TGTGCCAGCAGCCCTATTGGGGGGTCCTACAATGAGCAGTTCTTC CASSPIGGSYNEQFF TRBV7-2 few NA TRBJ2-1
TGTGCCAGCACCTGGACAGGGGGTTCACCCCTCCACTTT CASTWTGGSPLHF TRBV12-3/TRBV12-4 NA TRBD1 TRBJ1-6
TGTGCCAGCAGTTTAAGGGGTAGGGCAGTGGCCGACTCTGGAAACACCATATATTTT CASSLRGRAVADSGNTIYF TRBV28 NA NA TRBJ1-3
TGTGCCAGCAGTGAAGCTGGCGGGAGGGCAGATACGCAGTATTTT CASSEAGGRADTQYF TRBV6-1 NA TRBD2 TRBJ2-3
TGCAGCCGGACTAGCGGGTATTACAATGAGCAGTTCTTC CSRTSGYYNEQFF TRBV20-1 few TRBD2 TRBJ2-1
TGCAGTGCTAGAGAGGACGGGACAGGCGGAGCTTTCTTT CSAREDGTGGAFF TRBV20-1 few TRBD1 TRBJ1-1
TGTGCCACCAGCAGGACAGGGAGCTATGGCTACACCTTC CATSRTGSYGYTF TRBV15 NA TRBD1 TRBJ1-2
TGTGCCAGCAGTGAACGAGCGGGAGAAACGGAGACCCAGTACTTC CASSERAGETETQYF TRBV2 NA TRBD2 TRBJ2-5
TGTGCCAGCAGTCAAAATCAGGAGAACGAGCAGTACTTC CASSQNQENEQYF TRBV7-9 NA NA TRBJ2-7
TGTGCCAGCAGTTTTGGCGGGACTGCCTACGAGCAGTACTTC CASSFGGTAYEQYF TRBV12-3/TRBV12-4 NA NA TRBJ2-7
TGTGCCAGCAGTTATGGGGGGGGGGACAGGGTATACTTC CASSYGGGDRVYF TRBV6-5 NA TRBD1 TRBJ2-1
TGCGCCAGCAGCTTAGGGACGGCCTCCTACGAGCAGTACTTC CASSLGTASYEQYF TRBV5-1 few NA TRBJ2-7
TGTGCCAGCTCACCCGGACAGCCAGATACGCAGTATTTT CASSPGQPDTQYF TRBV18 NA NA TRBJ2-3
TGTGCCAGCAGGCCGAGAGGACTAGCGGGAGCCACAGATACGCAGTATTTT CASRPRGLAGATDTQYF TRBV6-5 few TRBD2 TRBJ2-3
TGTGCCAGTAGTATAGATCCTCGCCAGGCCAATCAGCCCCAGCATTTT CASSIDPRQANQPQHF TRBV19 NA NA TRBJ1-5
TGCAGCGTGGGGACTAGCGGAATGTACCAAGAGACCCAGTACTTC CSVGTSGMYQETQYF TRBV29-1 NA TRBD2 TRBJ2-5
TGTGCCAGCAGTTCCAGGGGTACAGGGAAAGAGACCCAGTACTTC CASSSRGTGKETQYF TRBV28 NA NA TRBJ2-5
TGTGCCAGCAGTTTCGGGGGAGTGAACTACGAGCAGTACTTC CASSFGGVNYEQYF TRBV28 NA NA TRBJ2-7
TGTGCCAGCAGCTTAGCGAGGGTCGGGGAGCTGTTTTTT CASSLARVGELFF TRBV11-3 few NA TRBJ2-2
TGCGCCAGCAGCCAAGTCCCCCGGGAAAAACTGTTTTTT CASSQVPREKLFF TRBV4-1 once NA TRBJ1-4
TGTGCCAGCAGCCAAGATTTACCGGACAGTAGCACAGATACGCAGTATTTT CASSQDLPDSSTDTQYF TRBV16 few NA TRBJ2-3
TGTGCCAGCAGTCTCTCCGGGACAGCAGGAAACATTCAGTACTTC CASSLSGTAGNIQYF TRBV12-3/TRBV12-4 few TRBD1 TRBJ2-4
TGTGCCAGCAGTTCTCAGGGTTTAGCTGAAAAACTGTTTTTT CASSSQGLAEKLFF TRBV12-3/TRBV12-4 few NA TRBJ1-4
TGTGCCAGCAGGGGACAGAACTTTGGGGATGAGCAGTTCTTC CASRGQNFGDEQFF TRBV6-1 few TRBD1 TRBJ2-1
TGCGCCAGCAGCTTGGTAGCAACCCTCGAGGAGACCCAGTACTTC CASSLVATLEETQYF TRBV5-1 few NA TRBJ2-5
TGCAGTGCGACGATTCCCCTGACGGGCGGGAGGTTCGAGCAGTACTTC CSATIPLTGGRFEQYF TRBV20-1 NA TRBD2 TRBJ2-7
TGTGCCAGCAGTTCCCTCGGGGCCTCGGAAAACATTCAGTACTTC CASSSLGASENIQYF TRBV27 NA NA TRBJ2-4
TGTGCCAGCAGCCAAGATCTCGATGAAGCTTTCTTT CASSQDLDEAFF TRBV4-2 few NA TRBJ1-1
TGTGCCAGCAGTTTTAGAACCGGGGAGCTGTTTTTT CASSFRTGELFF TRBV12-3/TRBV12-4 few NA TRBJ2-2
TGTGCCAGCAGTCCCAACATGCCCGAGCAGTACTTC CASSPNMPEQYF TRBV28 few NA TRBJ2-7
TGTGCCAGCAGCCTGGGACCGAGCTCCTACAATGAGCAGTTCTTC CASSLGPSSYNEQFF TRBV14 few NA TRBJ2-1
TGTGCCAGCAGCAAGAACAGGGCCACCGGGGAGCTGTTTTTT CASSKNRATGELFF TRBV7-9 NA NA TRBJ2-2